A selection of T cell receptor beta chains follows, all from one sample in a study of blood T cell repertoires in COVID-19. Libraries were prepared by immunoSEQ multiplex PCR; TCRdb keeps only in-frame clonotypes and omits some of them. Of some 380,000 clones in the sample, approximately 77% were seen once. Sample: peripheral blood. The receptors were sampled from a human donor with acute or convalescent COVID-19. The donor label of this sample is uncertain. CDR3s include the opening cysteine and the closing phenylalanine or tryptophan. A D gene is named only where the DNA matches it firmly. Rows may omit the clone size; those that give it use once, few, many or a size class.

D gene,J gene,clone size,V gene,CDR3 protein,CDR3 DNA
.,TRBJ1-2,.,TRBV4-1,CASSQVQITGAGGYTF,TGCGCCAGCAGCCAAGTCCAAATCACTGGGGCGGGGGGCTACACCTTC
.,TRBJ1-3,few,TRBV5-4,CASSLGGNSGNTIYF,TGTGCCAGCAGCTTGGGCGGTAACTCTGGAAACACCATATATTTT
.,TRBJ2-7,.,TRBV18,CASSSTGSYEQYF,TGTGCCAGCTCATCAACAGGGAGCTACGAGCAGTACTTC
.,TRBJ1-1,.,TRBV3-1/TRBV3-2,CASSRGGTSPGGTEAFF,TGTGCCAGCAGCCGAGGAGGTACCAGCCCCGGGGGCACTGAAGCTTTCTTT
.,TRBJ2-7,.,TRBV28,CASSLPAEGQYF,TGTGCCAGCAGTTTACCGGCGGAGGGGCAGTACTTC
TRBD1,TRBJ1-2,.,TRBV6-1,CASSDRGYTYGYTF,TGTGCCAGCAGTGACAGGGGGTATACCTATGGCTACACCTTC
TRBD1,TRBJ2-5,once,TRBV3-1/TRBV3-2,CASSQGVARGRQETQYF,TGTGCCAGCAGTCAAGGGGTCGCCAGGGGGCGGCAAGAGACCCAGTACTTC
TRBD1,TRBJ1-6,.,TRBV28,CASGTVSNSPLHF,TGTGCCAGCGGGACAGTTAGTAATTCACCCCTCCACTTT
TRBD1,TRBJ2-5,.,TRBV3-1/TRBV3-2,CASDRDRKTQYF,TGTGCCAGTGACAGGGATCGAAAGACCCAGTACTTC
TRBD1,TRBJ2-5,.,TRBV5-1,CASSLEGAGETQYF,TGCGCCAGCAGCTTGGAGGGGGCCGGGGAGACCCAGTACTTC
.,TRBJ1-2,once,TRBV7-9,CASSLNEREPTDGYTF,TGTGCCAGCAGCTTAAACGAAAGGGAGCCGACGGATGGCTACACCTTC
TRBD2,TRBJ2-2,few,TRBV5-4,CASRPIAGGPDGELFF,TGTGCCAGCAGGCCGATAGCGGGAGGGCCGGACGGGGAGCTGTTTTTT
.,TRBJ1-1,.,TRBV5-1,CASSLQGTMNTEAFF,TGCGCCAGCAGTTTACAGGGAACCATGAACACTGAAGCTTTCTTT